Presented here are 26 T cell receptor beta chains from one specimen sequenced in a study of cytomegalovirus exposure and HLA in healthy donors. Amplification used 60 Vbeta primers and 13 Jbeta primers. Using immunoSEQ multiplex PCR, the repertoire was profiled, and TCRdb retains in-frame clones only, with some absent. The sample has under 200,000 clones; 68% are singletons. The specimen was PBMCs. These receptors all stem from a middle-aged woman in good health and CMV-seropositive.

The chain couples TRBV4-2 to TRBJ2-7; 10 nucleotides agree with TRBD1. Trimming cost V 1 base and J 1 base; bases outside gene matches: 4. The CDR3 runs 16 residues. CDR1 and CDR2 from the germline V gene are LGHNA and YNFKEQ. The CDR3 reads CASSQVGQGGSYEQYF. The CDR3 region has the DNA TGTGCCAGCAGCCAAGTCGGACAGGGGGGGTCCTACGAGCAGTACTTC.

The rearrangement joins TRBV28 to TRBJ2-4; 9 positions match TRBD1. Germline V gene sequence: CDR1 MDHEN, CDR2 SYDVKM. Trimming at V came to 10 bases and at J to 6 bases, leaving 10 bases not matched to a gene. The CDR3 loop spans 14 amino acids. The DNA of the CDR3 is TGTGCCACTACCGGGACAGGGACCCTAAACATTCAGTACTTC. It translates to CATTGTGTLNIQYF.

This sequence joins TRBV6-7 and TRBJ2-4; maybe TRBD1 (5 bases). TRBV6-7 qualifies as an ORF whose function is uncertain. V was shortened by 4 bases and J by 0 bases, with 13 bases between the two germline ends. This CDR3 contains 16 residues. CDR3 residues: CASSSLDTVAKNIQYF. The CDR3 DNA reads TGTGCCAGCAGTTCCCTGGACACAGTAGCCAAAAACATTCAGTACTTC.

The chain has TRBV27 and TRBJ1-5; a weak D match, TRBD1 (6 bases). Trimming took 3 bases from V and 5 from J, leaving 11 bases between them. CDR1 and CDR2 (germline): MNHEY, SMNVEV (reference sequence). There are 14 residues in the CDR3. In nucleotides, the CDR3 is TGTGCCAGCAGTTTGGGGGGGCGCGATCAGCCCCAGCATTTT. Its protein is CASSLGGRDQPQHF.

To note about this clone: This CDR3 is also generated by other DNA sequences in the sample. The chain recombines TRBV18 with TRBJ2-7; the match to TRBD2 covers 8 bases. Looked up from germline, CDR1 is KGHSH and CDR2 is LQKENI. V trimming: 2 bases; J trimming: 0 bases; junction bases outside the gene matches: 3. The CDR3 sequence is 15 residues long. CDR3 in DNA: TGTGCCAGCTCACCAGGGCTAGCGGGCTCCTACGAGCAGTACTTC. Protein product: CASSPGLAGSYEQYF.

The V and J genes are TRBV5-4 and TRBJ1-5; possible D gene TRBD1, 5 bases. Trimming took 0 bases from V and 1 from J, leaving 11 bases between them. The germline CDR1 and CDR2 sequences are SGHNT and YYREEE (reference sequence). This CDR3 spans 16 amino acids. The CDR3 reads CASSLGPQGSNQPQHF. CDR3 bases: TGTGCCAGCAGCTTGGGTCCTCAGGGAAGCAATCAGCCCCAGCATTTT.

J is TRBJ1-1 and V is TRBV29-1; 7 bases align to TRBD1. The CDR3 runs to 11 residues. The germline gives CDR1 SQVTM, CDR2 ANQGSEA. Trimming at V came to 4 bases and at J to 11 bases, leaving 7 bases not matched to a gene. CDR3 region: CSVVVGTVAFF. In DNA form, the CDR3 reads TGCAGCGTTGTCGTGGGGACAGTTGCTTTCTTT. The full variable domain, rest sourced from reference TRBV29-1 and TRBJ1-1, is SAVISQKPSRDICQRGTSLTIQCQVDSQVTMMFWYRQQPGQSLTLIATANQGSEATYESGFVIDKFPISRPNLTFSTLTVSNMSPEDSSIYLCSVVVGTVAFFGQGTRLTVV.

This chain uses TRBV19 with TRBJ2-5, with TRBD2 as a possible D gene (5 bases). The CDR3 consists of 13 residues. CDR1 and CDR2 from the germline V gene are LNHDA and SQIVND (reference sequence). V lost 3 bases and J lost 1, with 6 bases in between. The CDR3 DNA reads TGTGCCAGTAGTATCGGGGTCCAAGAGACCCAGTACTTC. This gives the protein CASSIGVQETQYF. The whole variable domain, filled in from reference TRBV19 and TRBJ2-5, reads DGGITQSPKYLFRKEGQNVTLSCEQNLNHDAMYWYRQDPGQGLRLIYYSQIVNDFQKGDIAEGYSVSREKKESFPLTVTSAQKNPTAFYLCASSIGVQETQYFGPGTRLLVL.

This clone was observed a handful of times. Other DNA sequences from this sample encode an identical CDR3 as well. The rearrangement links TRBV11-2 to TRBJ1-1, with 10 bases aligning to TRBD1. Germline CDR1 is SGHAT and CDR2 is FQNNGV. This CDR3 comprises 15 residues. J was trimmed by 1 base and V by 5 bases; bases with no gene match: 4. The CDR3 sequence is CASSPRQGANTEAFF. CDR3 nucleotides: TGTGCCAGCAGCCCCAGACAGGGGGCGAACACTGAAGCTTTCTTT.

The V gene is TRBV21-1, the J gene TRBJ2-1; TRBD2, as called in the table, went unchecked against the DNA. TRBV21-1 is given as a pseudogene. This CDR3 is 20 amino acids long. For the CDR3, the DNA is TGTGCCAGCAGCAATGTAGGGACTAGCAGAGACCCATGTAAGTACAATGAGCAGTTCTTC. Amino acid sequence: CASSNVGTSRDPCKYNEQFF.

The J gene is TRBJ1-2, the V gene TRBV6-1; possible D gene TRBD1, 5 bases. The V end lost 8 bases, the J end lost 3 bases, and 16 bases lay between the germline ends. CDR1 and CDR2 (germline): MNHNS, SASEGT. The CDR3 length is 14 residues. The CDR3 loop reads CASEPFQGDYGYTF. The CDR3 region has the DNA TGTGCCAGCGAGCCCTTCCAAGGGGACTATGGCTACACCTTC.

V usage is TRBV4-2 and J usage is TRBJ2-1; 8 bases match TRBD2. CDR3 length equals 18 residues. The germline V gene has CDR1 LGHNA and CDR2 YNFKEQ. V was clipped by 2 bases and J by 0 bases; unmatched bases: 9. The CDR3 reads CASSQLPGGVSSYNEQFF. The CDR3 nucleotides are TGTGCCAGCAGCCAACTCCCGGGGGGGGTCAGCTCCTACAATGAGCAGTTCTTC.

On this clone: The junction does not match germline at one end; this may be a read error. The chain employs TRBV7-7 and TRBJ2-3; D is perhaps TRBD2 (6 bases). Looked up from germline, CDR1 is SSHAT and CDR2 is FNYEAQ (reference sequence). The CDR3 is 16 residues long. The CDR3 protein is CASSLAGVGAGDTQYF. The DNA of the CDR3 is TGTGCTAGCAGCTTAGCCGGTGTTGGAGCGGGAGATACGCAGTATTTT.

CDR3 sequence (DNA): TGCAGCGTTTCGACCGGGACAGACGGAAACACCATATATTTT. This encodes CSVSTGTDGNTIYF. The chain carries TRBV29-1 and TRBJ1-3; TRBD1 agrees at 7 bases. Germline V gene sequence: CDR1 SQVTM, CDR2 ANQGSEA. The CDR3 extends over 14 amino acids. V lost 5 bases, J lost 4 bases, and 8 bases stayed unmatched.

The chain couples TRBV2 to TRBJ1-1; no clear D gene. CDR3 length equals 11 residues. Deletions cut 9 bases from V and 6 bases from J, with 11 bases between. Germline lookup yields CDR1 SNHLY and CDR2 FYNNEI. CDR3 sequence reads: CASRGGSEAFF. The DNA for the CDR3 is TGTGCCAGTCGGGGAGGGTCTGAAGCTTTCTTT.

Worth noting for this clone: One junction end does not reproduce the germline sequence, and a read error may be involved. The chain has TRBV28 and TRBJ1-5; D remains ambiguous. Germline values: CDR1 MDHEN, CDR2 SYDVKM. The length of the CDR3 is 15 residues. The CDR3 loop is CASSLGRSSNQPQNF. The CDR3 region has the DNA TGTGCCAGCAGTTTAGGCCGCAGTAGCAATCAGCCCCAGAATTTT.

This clone was detected once. This rearrangement joins TRBV27 to TRBJ1-2; 8 positions match TRBD1. CDR1 MNHEY and CDR2 SMNVEV come from the germline V gene (reference sequence). CDR3 size: 16 residues. The junction had 15 bases not matched to a gene; V was cut back by 5 bases and J by 7 bases. The CDR3 nucleotides are TGTGCCAGCAGTAGATGGAGGCAGGACAGGGTATGTGGCTACACCTTC. Its protein product is CASSRWRQDRVCGYTF.

This clone was found a few times. CDR3 loop: CATRTGGINEQFF. The DNA of the CDR3 is TGTGCTACGAGAACCGGGGGGATCAATGAGCAGTTCTTC. V usage is TRBV6-5 and J usage is TRBJ2-1; TRBD2 matches 7 bases. From germline, CDR1 is MNHEY and CDR2 SVGAGI. CDR3 length: 13 residues.

This chain uses TRBV5-1 with TRBJ2-7, with 10 bases that match TRBD1. The CDR3 has 15 residues. The junction had 10 bases not matched to a gene; V was cut back by 4 bases and J by 6 bases. Germline-derived CDR1 and CDR2 are SGHRS and YFSETQ. The CDR3 loop reads CASSPTGGSSVEQYF. In DNA, the CDR3 is TGCGCCAGCAGCCCGACAGGGGGCTCGTCGGTCGAGCAGTACTTC.

This chain joins TRBV10-3 and TRBJ1-2, with 8 bases that match TRBD1. The CDR3 sequence is 14 residues long. Per germline, CDR1 ENHRY and CDR2 SYGVKD. The V segment lost 4 bases and the J segment 3 bases; nucleotides outside the gene matches: 4. CDR3 sequence reads: CAISARGLDYGYTF. CDR3 in DNA: TGTGCCATCAGTGCCAGGGGGCTAGACTATGGCTACACCTTC.

About this clone: This same CDR3 is encoded by further DNA sequences in the sample. The chain has TRBV7-2 and TRBJ2-7; TRBD1 agrees at 8 bases. V shed 5 bases and J 2 bases; nucleotides not matched to a gene: 8. This CDR3 has 15 residues. Germline CDR1 and CDR2: SGHTA and FQGNSA. The CDR3 spells CASSHRDRRAYEQYF. As DNA, the CDR3 is TGTGCCAGCAGCCACCGGGACAGGCGCGCCTACGAGCAGTACTTC.

The chain joins TRBV18 to TRBJ2-7; 9 bases fit TRBD1. The V segment lost 3 bases and the J segment 2 bases; nucleotides outside the gene matches: 5. The CDR3 loop spans 15 amino acids. Germline assignment: CDR1 KGHSH and CDR2 LQKENI. CDR3 sequence reads: CASSPTTGGTYEQYF. DNA of the CDR3: TGTGCCAGCTCACCCACGACAGGGGGAACCTACGAGCAGTACTTC.

The genes are TRBV19 and TRBJ2-4, with a tentative D call TRBD1 (6 bases). The CDR3 is 15 amino acids. The germline CDR1 and CDR2 sequences are LNHDA and SQIVND (reference sequence). Trimming removed 5 bases at V and 0 bases at J, with 11 bases between. The CDR3 protein is CASSQGLIAKNIQYF. The CDR3 DNA follows: TGTGCCAGTAGTCAGGGGCTCATAGCCAAAAACATTCAGTACTTC. Together with reference TRBV19 and TRBJ2-4, the CDR3 gives the full variable domain: DGGITQSPKYLFRKEGQNVTLSCEQNLNHDAMYWYRQDPGQGLRLIYYSQIVNDFQKGDIAEGYSVSREKKESFPLTVTSAQKNPTAFYLCASSQGLIAKNIQYFGAGTRLSVL.

J is TRBJ2-7 and V is TRBV5-6; 8 nucleotides match TRBD2. Germline-derived CDR1 and CDR2 are SGHDT and YYEEEE. The CDR3 contains 16 residues. J gave up 6 bases and V 3 bases, and 14 bases lay outside the gene matches. For the CDR3, the DNA is TGTGCCAGCAGCTCCCGGGTAGCGGGGAGCCCTCTCGAGCAGTACTTC. This sequence encodes CASSSRVAGSPLEQYF.

The chain combines TRBV7-2 with TRBJ2-3; 9 positions match TRBD2. Germline V CDR1 and CDR2: SGHTA, FQGNSA. Losses at the gene ends were 3 bases for V and 14 bases for J; bases not matched to a gene: 6. The CDR3 has 12 amino acids. The CDR3 loop is CASSFGTSSLYF. The CDR3 DNA follows: TGTGCCAGCAGCTTCGGGACTAGCTCGCTGTATTTT.

The chain is built from TRBV29-1 and TRBJ2-1; the D gene is possibly TRBD1 (5 bases). The germline CDR1 and CDR2 sequences are SQVTM and ANQGSEA. V gave up 0 bases and J gave up 6 bases, with 15 bases separating them. The CDR3 runs to 15 residues. DNA of the CDR3: TGCAGCGTTGAAGAAGGGGCGAATCGTGCCAATGAGCAGTTCTTC. It specifies CSVEEGANRANEQFF.